The 4 T cell receptor beta chains below all came from one sample that was sequenced in a study of T cells in localized non-small cell lung cancer (dated by TCRdb to the early 2020s). The library was prepared using the immunoSEQ multiplex PCR assay. TCRdb stores this immuneACCESS table with in-frame sequences only. Part of the clones is absent; in the studies checked, under half of the shortfall reflects unresolved V genes, and no reason is known for the rest. The sample table shows tens of thousands of clones, and approximately 90% are seen once. The top ten constitute about 4.4% of the sample. The sequencing used peripheral blood, collected before any cancer treatment. These receptor sequences come from a female donor older than 55 with stage II squamous cell lung carcinoma.

The count of this clone is one. CDR3 amino acids: CASSFPGNTEAFF. Here the CDR3 DNA reads TGTGCCAGCAGCTTTCCGGGGAACACTGAAGCTTTCTTT. The chain carries TRBV7-2 and TRBJ1-1; D is unclear. Germline V gene sequence: CDR1 SGHTA, CDR2 FQGNSA. Trimming stripped 3 bases from V and 1 base from J, with 6 bases between. This CDR3 spans 13 amino acids.

V is TRBV18 and J is TRBJ2-7; TRBD1 or TRBD2 may be the D gene (5 bases each). The germline V gene has CDR1 KGHSH and CDR2 LQKENI. V lost 6 bases and J lost 0, with 12 bases in between. CDR3 length equals 14 residues. Here the CDR3 DNA reads TGTGCCAGCTCGGAGGACACGACCTCCTACGAGCAGTACTTC. Amino acid sequence: CASSEDTTSYEQYF.

This clone was recorded a few times. V usage is TRBV4-1 and J usage is TRBJ1-2; D call uncertain. Germline lookup yields CDR1 MGHRA and CDR2 YSYEKL. The V end was cut by 2 bases, the J end by 3 bases, with 7 bases between. The CDR3 is made up of 13 amino acids. CDR3 DNA sequence: TGCGCCAGCAGCCAACCGACGTACTATGGCTACACCTTC. Encoded protein: CASSQPTYYGYTF.

This chain links TRBV10-1 with TRBJ2-1; 10 bases match TRBD1. This CDR3 spans 15 amino acids. CDR1 is WNHNN, CDR2 SYGVQD, per germline (reference sequence). Trimming at V came to 3 bases and at J to 3 bases, leaving 2 bases not matched to a gene. CDR3 coding DNA: TGCGCCAGCAGTGAAGGGACAGGGGTCTACAATGAGCAGTTCTTC. Protein: CASSEGTGVYNEQFF.